This T cell receptor (beta chain) was recorded in a study of identical twins. Concerning this clonotype: The antigen remains unidentified.

TCRdb processed the 5' RACE reads anew with MiXCR; each CDR3 protein has one entry. The table shows 500,000 to 700,000 distinct CDR3 sequences, with roughly 7.2% occurring only once. Points from the study as a whole: Conclusions were based on cross-sectional statistical analysis, without following the same donors.

The germline gives CDR1 SGHAT, CDR2 FQNNGV. CDR3 size: 16 residues. V trimming: 5 bases; J trimming: 1 base; junction bases outside the gene matches: 4. These data also featured in a second study, about yellow fever vaccine responses in identical twins.

The chain employs TRBV11-2 and TRBJ2-2; 10 nucleotides align to TRBD2. Sequencing input: PBMCs. The sequence was collected from a woman aged 18-35 years in good health. The CDR3 reads CASSRAGGLNTGELFF. CDR3 sequence (DNA): TGTGCCAGCAGCAGAGCGGGAGGGCTGAACACCGGGGAGCTGTTTTTT.